This is a list of T cell receptor beta chains from one sample in a study of cytomegalovirus exposure and HLA in healthy donors. Sequencing used immunoSEQ multiplex PCR; TCRdb keeps in-frame clones, though not all of them. The sample lists approximately 260,000 clones, around 85% occurring once. Sequencing was carried out using PBMCs. Source of these receptors: a woman between 18 and 29 years old in good health and CMV-seronegative. Each CDR3 is given with its conserved first and last residue. The D gene is left open where the match is weak. Size tells how often a clone was seen (once, few, many) or the class of an expanded clone, and some rows leave it out.

clone size	V gene	D gene	J gene	CDR3 protein	CDR3 DNA
.	TRBV4-1	.	TRBJ2-1	CASTPDSGSYNEQFF	TGCGCCAGCACACCCGATAGCGGATCCTACAATGAGCAGTTCTTC
.	TRBV4-1	.	TRBJ2-7	CASSQAYEQYF	TGCGCCAGCAGCCAAGCTTACGAGCAGTACTTC
.	TRBV5-1	TRBD1	TRBJ2-3	CASSWTGGLDTQYF	TGCGCCAGCAGCTGGACAGGGGGCTTGGATACGCAGTATTTT
.	TRBV6-5	.	TRBJ2-5	CASSYGGTKGETQYF	TGTGCCAGCAGTTACGGAGGGACGAAGGGGGAGACCCAGTACTTC
.	TRBV15	TRBD2	TRBJ2-1	CATSRDDRLAVYNEQFF	TGTGCCACCAGCAGAGATGACAGACTAGCGGTTTACAATGAGCAGTTCTTC
.	TRBV9	.	TRBJ1-2	CASSPSSYGYTF	TGTGCCAGCAGCCCATCATCCTATGGCTACACCTTC
once	TRBV6-1	.	TRBJ1-2	CASNRDISNYGYTF	TGTGCCAGCAACCGGGACATTTCTAACTATGGCTACACCTTC
few	TRBV4-1	.	TRBJ2-2	CASSPEEGVNTGELFF	TGCGCCAGCAGCCCGGAGGAGGGAGTAAACACCGGGGAGCTGTTTTTT
.	TRBV19	.	TRBJ1-5	CASSLAGNQPQHF	TGTGCCAGTAGTCTGGCGGGCAATCAGCCCCAGCATTTT
.	TRBV5-1	.	TRBJ1-3	CASSGLRGASSGNTIYF	TGCGCCAGCAGCGGACTAAGGGGTGCCAGCTCTGGAAACACCATATATTTT
.	TRBV27	TRBD2	TRBJ2-3	CASRVTSGRADTQYF	TGTGCCAGCAGGGTGACTAGCGGGAGGGCAGATACGCAGTATTTT
.	TRBV27	.	TRBJ1-2	CASSLRGGVGYTF	TGTGCCAGCAGTTTAAGGGGGGGTGTTGGCTACACCTTC
.	TRBV5-1	TRBD2	TRBJ2-2	CASSRTSGSIGDTGELFF	TGCGCCAGCAGCCGGACTAGCGGGAGCATTGGGGACACCGGGGAGCTGTTTTTT
.	TRBV29-1	TRBD2	TRBJ2-7	CSVIASGGYEQYF	TGCAGCGTGATCGCTAGCGGGGGCTACGAGCAGTACTTC
.	TRBV27	TRBD1	TRBJ2-7	CASSPNRQGVPYEQYF	TGTGCCAGCAGCCCCAATCGACAGGGGGTTCCCTACGAGCAGTACTTC
.	TRBV29-1	.	TRBJ2-2	CSVEDRQGQTNTGELFF	TGCAGCGTTGAAGATAGGCAAGGACAGACGAACACCGGGGAGCTGTTTTTT
.	TRBV7-4	TRBD2	TRBJ2-5	CASSLGKRGGIQETQYF	TGTGCCAGCAGCTTAGGAAAGCGGGGGGGAATCCAAGAGACCCAGTACTTC